A single sample gave rise to the 16 T cell receptor beta chains below, sequenced in a study of Graves' ophthalmopathy and Graves' hyperthyroidism. Amplification of TCR beta CDR3 regions used RNA transcripts. An initial RT-PCR round employing HTBI primers preceded a second-round multiplex PCR. TCRdb re-called the multiplex PCR reads with MiXCR, one entry per CDR3 protein. The table lists over a million distinct CDR3 sequences, roughly 35% of them singletons. Sequenced: peripheral blood or thyroid tissue (not recorded which). The receptors stem from an adult man with Graves' hyperthyroidism.

The V and J genes are TRBV29-1 and TRBJ1-2; 7 bases map to TRBD1. The ends lost 8 bases at V and 7 bases at J; junction bases unmatched: 16. Germline V CDR1 and CDR2: SQVTM, ANQGSEA. This CDR3 has 14 residues. The CDR3 protein is CSITQGLIRSGYTF. Here the CDR3 DNA reads TGCAGCATCACACAGGGGCTAATTAGGAGTGGCTACACCTTC.

The rearrangement uses TRBV7-9 and TRBJ2-7, with no clear D. CDR1 and CDR2 from the germline V gene are SEHNR and FQNEAQ (reference sequence). V was pared by 3 bases and J by 1 base, with 10 bases between. The CDR3 covers 14 residues. The DNA for the CDR3 is TGTGCCAGCAGCTTGCGGCACCCATCCTACGAGCAGTACTTC. This gives the protein CASSLRHPSYEQYF.

In this sample, this clonotype turned up once. This may be a read error: a much more frequent sequence differs by one nucleotide. V is TRBV7-9 and J is TRBJ2-7, with unresolved D. There are 12 residues in the CDR3. The germline gives CDR1 SEHNR, CDR2 FQNEAQ (reference sequence). CDR3 region: CASSSQPHEQHF. The CDR3, as DNA: TGTGCCAGCAGCTCACAGCCCCACGAGCAGCACTTC.

At least ten counts were recorded for this clonotype. This chain links TRBV6-1 with TRBJ1-1; D is ambiguous. V was cut by 3 bases and J by 3 bases, with 8 bases left in between. CDR3 length: 13 amino acids. Germline CDR1 is MNHNS and CDR2 is SASEGT. This CDR3 reads CASSDLEDTEAFF. In nucleotides, the CDR3 is TGTGCCAGCAGTGACCTGGAGGACACTGAAGCTTTCTTT.

This clonotype was counted ten times or more. This chain joins TRBV10-1 and TRBJ2-7; TRBD2 agrees at 7 bases. Germline lookup yields CDR1 WNHNN and CDR2 SYGVQD (reference sequence). Trimming removed 5 bases from V and 3 bases from J; junction bases left unmatched: 10. The CDR3 contains 15 residues. Written as DNA, the CDR3 is TGCGCCAGCAGTACCACAGCGGGGAGGTTCTACGAGCAGTACTTC. It yields the protein CASSTTAGRFYEQYF.

CDR3 coding DNA: TGTGCCAGCAGCCCACTAAGCGGGAGTCTCTTCGAGCAGTACTTC. It translates to CASSPLSGSLFEQYF. This chain connects TRBV7-2 to TRBJ2-7; 8 bases agree with TRBD2. Germline V gene lookup returns CDR1 SGHTA and CDR2 FQGNSA. There are 15 residues in the CDR3. J lost 6 bases, V lost 5 bases, and 12 bases had no gene match.

With regard to this clonotype: With a much larger clone just one base away, this may be a read error. This rearrangement joins TRBV7-9 to TRBJ1-5, with TRBD1 matching over 7 bases. CDR1 SEHNR and CDR2 FQNEAQ come from the germline V gene (reference sequence). The CDR3 runs 16 residues. CDR3 coding DNA: TGTGCCAGCAGCCCGTTCTTCCAGGGGGTCAATCCGCCCCAGCATTTT. It translates to CASSPFFQGVNPPQHF.

Note on this clonotype: This clone may be a read error of a much larger clone one base away. This chain links TRBV15 with TRBJ2-7; D is uncertain. This CDR3 contains 13 residues. CDR1 is LNHNV and CDR2 is YYDKDF in the germline V gene (reference sequence). In DNA, the CDR3 is TGTGCCACCAGTAAAGCTAGAGCCTACGAGCAGTGCTTC. Translation gives CATSKARAYEQCF.

This clonotype was detected many times. The chain couples TRBV15 to TRBJ2-7, with 9 positions matching TRBD1. This CDR3 has 17 residues. V shed 5 bases, J shed 4 bases, and the junction held 15 bases outside the gene matches. Per germline, CDR1 LNHNV and CDR2 YYDKDF (reference sequence). The CDR3 coding sequence is TGTGCCACCAGCGAAAGTCCGGCGGGGACAGGGAGGTACGAGCAGTACTTC. It encodes CATSESPAGTGRYEQYF.

In regard to this clonotype: Its ends do not fully match the called genes, so a read error is possible. The CDR3 protein is CASSQGTGKLNTEAFF. The CDR3 nucleotides read TGCGCCAGCAGCCAGGGGACAGGAAAGTTGAACACTGAAGCTTTCTTT. The J gene is TRBJ1-1, the V gene TRBV25-1, with TRBD1 matching over 8 bases. Germline CDR1 is MGHDK and CDR2 is SYGVNS. This CDR3 is built from 16 residues. Drawing the rest from reference TRBV25-1 and TRBJ1-1, the complete variable domain is EADIYQTPRYLVIGTGKKITLECSQTMGHDKMYWYQQDPGMELHLIHYSYGVNSTEKGDLSSESTVSRIRTEHFPLTLESARPSHTSQYLCASSQGTGKLNTEAFFGQGTRLTVV.

This clonotype came up many times. The genes are TRBV7-9 and TRBJ2-5; 8 bases agree with TRBD2. V lost 3 bases to trimming and J lost 0 bases; unmatched junction nucleotides: 9. The germline CDR1 and CDR2 sequences are SEHNR and FQNEAQ (reference sequence). This CDR3 has 17 residues. CDR3: CASSFPRGGEYQETQYF. Here the CDR3 DNA reads TGTGCCAGCAGCTTTCCTCGGGGGGGGGAGTACCAAGAGACCCAGTACTTC.

As to this clonotype: Relative to the germline gene, one junction end is altered; a read error may explain this. The chain has TRBV19 and TRBJ1-1, with D unclear. The CDR3 has 16 residues. CDR1 is LNHDA and CDR2 is SQIVND in the germline V gene (reference sequence). The CDR3 DNA reads TGTGCCAGTAGTATAGATCTATTTGGAGGTAACACTGAGGCTTTCTTT. Translating it yields CASSIDLFGGNTEAFF.

In its sample, this clonotype was seen many times. The chain employs TRBV20-1 and TRBJ1-1; D gene uncertain. The CDR3 is made up of 11 amino acids. The germline V and J ends were trimmed by 6 bases and 6 bases, with 11 bases remaining between them. Germline V CDR1 and CDR2: DFQATT, SNEGSKA (reference sequence). CDR3: CSATRRPEAFF. As DNA, the CDR3 is TGCAGTGCAACAAGGCGGCCTGAAGCTTTCTTT.

Many counts were recorded for this clonotype. V gene TRBV10-3 combines with J gene TRBJ1-6, with 7 bases aligning to TRBD1. The germline V gene has CDR1 ENHRY and CDR2 SYGVKD. The CDR3 runs 16 residues. J gave up 10 bases and V 4 bases, and 13 bases lay outside the gene matches. CDR3 nucleotides: TGTGCCATCAGTGGACGACAGGGAGGGGATCAATCACCCCTCCACTTT. Translating it yields CAISGRQGGDQSPLHF.

Note on this clonotype: An end of the junction does not agree with germline; a read error may underlie this. The chain combines TRBV2 with TRBJ2-5; D not resolved. This CDR3 spans 8 amino acids. Looked up from germline, CDR1 is SNHLY and CDR2 is FYNNEI. In nucleotides, the CDR3 is TGTGCCAGCAGTGAAGCAAATTTC. Amino acid sequence: CASSEANF. The full variable domain, its missing parts supplied by reference TRBV2 and TRBJ2-5, is EPEVTQTPSHQVTQMGQEVILRCVPISNHLYFYWYRQILGQKVEFLVSFYNNEISEKSEIFDDQFSVERPDGSNFTLKIRSTKLEDSAMYFCASSEANFGPGTRLLVL.

The V and J genes are TRBV9 and TRBJ1-5; 8 bases are a match to TRBD1. Trimming at V came to 9 bases and at J to 6 bases, leaving 8 bases not matched to a gene. This CDR3 is 13 amino acids long. Looked up from germline, CDR1 is SGDLS and CDR2 is YYNGEE. Here the CDR3 DNA reads TGTGCCACCACTGACAGGGGCAGTCAGCCCCAGCATTTT. This sequence encodes CATTDRGSQPQHF.